The 32 T cell receptor beta chains reported below all come from one sample, sequenced in a study of blood T cells in healthy people across ages (dated by TCRdb to 2014 to 2015). The library was obtained by 5' RACE. Sequenced using an Illumina HiSeq 2500. A second roughly 7 to 11 cycle PCR used a sample-barcoded 5' primer and a J-beta primer mix. The public reads were run again by TCRdb, first through fastp at Q25 and then through MiXCR, and only productive beta chains were kept. For every CDR3 protein sequence, its rows merge into one entry that carries the most common genes and DNA. The sample data list about a million distinct CDR3 sequences, and roughly two fifths of these were observed just once. The ten largest clones take up around 14% of the sample. Sequencing used blood. These receptors were collected from a man younger than 35 in good health.

This clonotype has more than one count but fewer than ten. The chain carries TRBV2 and TRBJ1-2; no firm D call. With 7 bases removed from V and 1 base from J, the gap between germline ends came to 10 bases. Looked up from germline, CDR1 is SNHLY and CDR2 is FYNNEI. This CDR3 spans 13 amino acids. Written as DNA, the CDR3 is TGTGCCAGCACCCAGGAAGATAACTATGGCTACACCTTC. It is translated as CASTQEDNYGYTF.

This clonotype was counted once. The chain joins TRBV4-2 to TRBJ2-1; D ambiguous. With the DNA end fitting TRBJ2-7 better, the J assignment may be wrong. The CDR3 totals 13 residues. Germline-derived CDR1 and CDR2 are LGHNA and YNFKEQ. For the CDR3, the DNA is TGTGCCAGCAGCCCATTGGAGAACAATGAGCAGTACTTC. It codes for CASSPLENNEQYF.

This clonotype was observed at least ten times. The chain has TRBV4-3 and TRBJ2-1, with 8 bases lining up with TRBD2. The length of the CDR3 is 17 residues. V lost 0 bases, J lost 7 bases, and 11 bases stayed unmatched. Germline V gene lookup returns CDR1 LGHNA and CDR2 YSLEER. CDR3 DNA: TGCGCCAGCAGCCAAGACATCTTACCGGGACTAGGTAATGAGCAGTTCTTC. Translated: CASSQDILPGLGNEQFF.

This clonotype came up a few times. This clone may be a read error of a much larger clone one base away. The chain employs TRBV12-3 or TRBV12-4 and TRBJ2-7, with a possible D match to TRBD1 (6 bases). The CDR3 is 15 amino acids. Trimming cost V 3 bases and J 9 bases, with 21 bases left between them. CDR3 region: CASSLGATLYNGQYF. In DNA, the CDR3 is TGTGCCAGCAGTTTGGGGGCTACACTCTACAATGGGCAGTACTTC.

The chain carries TRBV29-1 and TRBJ2-1; 7 nucleotides match TRBD1. CDR1 and CDR2 from the germline V gene are SQVTM and ANQGSEA. V was pared by 4 bases and J by 13 bases, with 10 bases of the junction left unmatched. This CDR3 has 12 residues. CDR3 in amino acids: CSVGVRGLQQFF. CDR3 coding DNA: TGCAGCGTTGGGGTGAGGGGGCTGCAACAGTTCTTC.

This clonotype has only a few counts. The DNA for the CDR3 is TGTGCCAGCAGTTACGACAGAGATCAAAGACGAGGGAACACTGAAGCTTTCTTT. The encoded protein is CASSYDRDQRRGNTEAFF. V usage is TRBV6-5 and J usage is TRBJ1-1; a weak D match, TRBD1 (5 bases). The CDR3 length is 18 residues. V lost 2 bases and J lost 1, with 20 bases in between. In germline, CDR1 is MNHEY, CDR2 SVGAGI.

V gene TRBV10-3 combines with J gene TRBJ2-5, with TRBD1 matching over 8 bases. The CDR3 is 13 residues long. Germline assignment: CDR1 ENHRY and CDR2 SYGVKD. The V segment lost 11 bases and the J segment 11 bases; nucleotides outside the gene matches: 16. This CDR3 is CAVDRGLNNEQYF. The CDR3 region has the DNA TGTGCCGTCGACAGGGGCCTCAACAATGAGCAGTACTTC.

The chain couples TRBV12-5 to TRBJ2-7; 8 positions agree with TRBD2. Trimming cost V 0 bases and J 2 bases; bases outside gene matches: 12. There are 18 residues in the CDR3. Germline loops: CDR1 LGHNT, CDR2 FRNRAP. In DNA, the CDR3 is TGTGCTAGTGGTTTGGTACATAGCCTAGCGGGTAAGACCTACGAGCAGTACTTC. It is translated as CASGLVHSLAGKTYEQYF.

V gene TRBV6-1 combines with J gene TRBJ1-5; 10 bases are shared with TRBD1. This CDR3 is 15 amino acids long. Germline CDR1 reads MNHNS; CDR2 reads SASEGT. V was clipped by 4 bases and J by 5 bases; unmatched bases: 5. CDR3: CASSGDRGGYQPQHF. In DNA, the CDR3 is TGTGCCAGCAGTGGGGACAGGGGTGGGTATCAGCCCCAGCATTTT.

This clonotype was detected many times. The chain carries TRBV5-8 and TRBJ2-1; tentatively, D is TRBD2 (6 bases). The CDR3 has 14 residues. CDR1 SGHTS and CDR2 YDEGEE come from the germline V gene. The V end lost 2 bases, the J end lost 2 bases, and 8 bases lay between the germline ends. The CDR3 DNA sequence: TGTGCCAGCAGCTTTGGCGGGGCCTACAATGAGCAGTTCTTC. This gives the protein CASSFGGAYNEQFF.

This clonotype was seen a single time. V is TRBV6-5 and J is TRBJ2-5, with a tentative D call TRBD1 (6 bases). Germline CDR1 and CDR2: MNHEY and SVGAGI. This CDR3 comprises 15 residues. The V end lost 0 bases, the J end lost 11 bases, and 19 bases lay between the germline ends. Here the CDR3 DNA reads TGTGCCAGCAGTTACTCTCGGACAGTGTACAATGAGCAGTACTTC. Translated, it gives CASSYSRTVYNEQYF.

This clonotype showed up just a few times. This chain connects TRBV27 to TRBJ2-3; unclear D gene. The CDR3 covers 14 residues. CDR1 MNHEY and CDR2 SMNVEV come from the germline V gene (reference sequence). Trimming stripped 0 bases from V and 5 bases from J, with 9 bases between. The DNA for the CDR3 is TGTGCCAGCAGTTTATCGGAAGGAGAAGATACGCAGTATTTT. Its protein product is CASSLSEGEDTQYF.

This chain joins TRBV2 and TRBJ2-5; 8 bases align to TRBD2. With V trimmed by 5 bases and J by 11 bases, 10 bases remained unmatched. Germline V lookup: CDR1 SNHLY, CDR2 FYNNEI. This CDR3 is built from 13 residues. The chain's CDR3 is CASSREGGGEQYF. The CDR3 DNA reads as TGTGCCAGCAGTCGGGAGGGGGGGGGTGAGCAGTACTTC.

A few counts support this clonotype. V gene TRBV3-1 combines with J gene TRBJ1-4; no clear D gene. CDR1 is LGHDT and CDR2 is YNNKEL in the germline V gene (reference sequence). There are 12 residues in the CDR3. Trimming pared 0 bases from V and 8 bases from J, leaving 4 bases between. CDR3 sequence reads: CASSQDWEKLFF. CDR3 in DNA: TGTGCCAGCAGCCAAGATTGGGAAAAACTGTTTTTT.

This clonotype was observed a few times. The chain employs TRBV29-1 and TRBJ2-3, with D possibly being TRBD1 (7 bases). The CDR3 extends over 13 amino acids. Trimming left V 4 bases short and J 4 bases short, with 12 bases between. Germline CDR1 is SQVTM and CDR2 is ANQGSEA. The CDR3 bases are TGCAGCGTTGTGGAGGGGGCTGCAGATACGCAGTATTTT. Protein product: CSVVEGAADTQYF.

The rearrangement joins TRBV7-2 to TRBJ2-1; 8 nucleotides align to TRBD1. The CDR3 loop spans 13 amino acids. V shed 1 base, J shed 13 bases, and the junction held 6 bases outside the gene matches. The V gene's germline CDR1 is SGHTA and CDR2 FQGNSA. The CDR3, as DNA: TGTGCCAGCAGCTTAGGAAGACAGGGGTTCCAGTTCTTC. It yields the protein CASSLGRQGFQFF.

In its sample, this clonotype was seen a few times. The rearrangement links TRBV19 to TRBJ2-1; 10 bases fit TRBD2. The CDR3 covers 18 residues. V was pared by 4 bases and J by 0 bases, with 9 bases of the junction left unmatched. Germline values: CDR1 LNHDA, CDR2 SQIVND (reference sequence). CDR3 sequence reads: CASSRASGGKSSYNEQFF. In nucleotides, the CDR3 is TGTGCCAGTAGTAGGGCTAGCGGGGGCAAGAGCTCCTACAATGAGCAGTTCTTC. Full variable domain (outside the CDR3, taken from reference TRBV19 and TRBJ2-1): DGGITQSPKYLFRKEGQNVTLSCEQNLNHDAMYWYRQDPGQGLRLIYYSQIVNDFQKGDIAEGYSVSREKKESFPLTVTSAQKNPTAFYLCASSRASGGKSSYNEQFFGPGTRLTVL.

This sequence joins TRBV20-1 and TRBJ2-3; D is perhaps TRBD2 (6 bases). V lost 1 base and J lost 4, with 12 bases in between. From germline, CDR1 is DFQATT and CDR2 SNEGSKA (reference sequence). The CDR3 covers 14 residues. CDR3 sequence: CSARATRFADTQYF. The CDR3 coding sequence is TGCAGTGCTAGAGCGACTAGATTCGCAGATACGCAGTATTTT.

The chain employs TRBV2 and TRBJ2-5; TRBD2 matches 11 bases. CDR3 size: 15 residues. Trimming at V came to 4 bases and at J to 1 base, leaving 2 bases not matched to a gene. Germline CDR1 and CDR2: SNHLY and FYNNEI. This CDR3 is CASSVAGGPQETQYF. The CDR3 region has the DNA TGTGCCAGCAGTGTAGCGGGGGGGCCCCAAGAGACCCAGTACTTC.

The chain links TRBV6-5 to TRBJ2-5, with D uncertain. The CDR3 runs 13 residues. CDR1 and CDR2 from the germline V gene are MNHEY and SVGAGI. V gave up 4 bases and J gave up 3 bases, with 9 bases separating them. CDR3 in DNA: TGTGCCAGCAGTTGGCAAGGCAAAGAGACCCAGTACTTC. It encodes CASSWQGKETQYF.

This chain joins TRBV6-5 and TRBJ2-1, with D perhaps given as TRBD1 or TRBD2 (5 bases each). Trimming took off 10 bases at V and 8 bases at J, with 15 bases between the two ends. The length of the CDR3 is 12 residues. Germline lookup yields CDR1 MNHEY and CDR2 SVGAGI. In DNA form, the CDR3 reads TGTGCCACCACGGGACCGCGGGATGAGCAGTTCTTC. Its protein product is CATTGPRDEQFF.

This clonotype was detected ten times or more. The V gene is TRBV7-2, the J gene TRBJ1-6; D not resolved. V was trimmed by 5 bases and J by 4 bases, leaving 3 bases between them. Germline assignment: CDR1 SGHTA and CDR2 FQGNSA. This CDR3 has 12 residues. CDR3 loop: CASSTYNSPLHF. In DNA form, the CDR3 reads TGTGCCAGCAGCACGTATAATTCACCCCTCCACTTT.

A word on this clonotype: A much more abundant neighbour one base away suggests this may be a read error. The genes are TRBV10-3 and TRBJ2-3; TRBD2 matches 8 bases. CDR1 ENHRY and CDR2 SYGVKD come from the germline V gene. The CDR3 contains 16 residues. The V gene end was trimmed by 2 bases and the J gene end by 1 base; junction bases not matched to a gene: 5. The CDR3: CAISETGTRGTDTQYF. CDR3 in DNA: TGTGCCATCAGTGAGACCGGGACTAGAGGCACAGATACGCAGTATTTT.

In its sample, this clonotype was seen many times. V usage is TRBV27 and J usage is TRBJ1-1; D is undetermined. Germline V gives CDR1 MNHEY, CDR2 SMNVEV (reference sequence). The CDR3 has 13 amino acids. V shed 5 bases and J shed 2 bases, with 9 bases lying between them. The CDR3 reads CASSLQVNTEAFF. CDR3 coding DNA: TGTGCCAGCAGTCTACAAGTTAACACTGAAGCTTTCTTT.

V is TRBV19 and J is TRBJ2-1; D is perhaps TRBD2 (5 bases). This CDR3 has 15 residues. CDR1 and CDR2 from the germline V gene are LNHDA and SQIVND (reference sequence). Trimming removed 5 bases from V and 4 bases from J, with 15 bases in between. As DNA, the CDR3 is TGTGCCAGTAGTCCGCGTCGGGGTCTATACAATGAGCAGTTCTTC. This encodes CASSPRRGLYNEQFF.

CDR3 nucleotides: TGTGCCAGCGTCGACAGGGATACTTATGGGGCCAAAAACATTCAGTACTTC. The encoded protein is CASVDRDTYGAKNIQYF. The V gene is TRBV6-6, the J gene TRBJ2-4; TRBD1 agrees at 7 bases. Looked up from germline, CDR1 is MNHNY and CDR2 is SVGAGI (reference sequence). This CDR3 is 17 amino acids long. V gave up 8 bases and J gave up 1 base; unmatched junction bases: 14.

The rearrangement links TRBV2 to TRBJ2-7; 7 nucleotides agree with TRBD1. This CDR3 is built from 15 residues. After removal of 5 bases from V and 7 bases from J, the junction contained 14 bases not matched to a gene. Germline CDR1 is SNHLY and CDR2 is FYNNEI. CDR3 sequence: CASSPGTDPYNEQYF. The DNA for the CDR3 is TGTGCCAGCAGTCCCGGGACAGATCCCTACAATGAGCAGTACTTC.

The genes are TRBV6-5 and TRBJ2-7, with D tentatively TRBD2 (5 bases). CDR3 length equals 15 residues. Per the germline V gene, CDR1 is MNHEY and CDR2 is SVGAGI. Trimming took 7 bases from V and 0 from J, leaving 16 bases between them. CDR3 protein: CASTNGVGSSYEQYF. The CDR3 DNA reads TGTGCCAGCACCAACGGGGTAGGGAGCTCCTACGAGCAGTACTTC.

About this clonotype itself: One junction end does not reproduce the germline sequence, and a read error may be involved. V and J are TRBV7-8 and TRBJ2-1; D may be TRBD2 (5 bases). This CDR3 is built from 13 residues. Germline-derived CDR1 and CDR2 are SGHVS and FQNEAQ. The CDR3 nucleotides read TGTGCCAGCAGCTTAGCGAGGGCCAATAAGCAGTTCTTC. Residues: CASSLARANKQFF.

There are a few counts of this clonotype. The rearrangement links TRBV12-3 or TRBV12-4 to TRBJ1-1; 8 nucleotides align to TRBD1. J lost 0 bases, V lost 3 bases, and 3 bases had no gene match. The CDR3 covers 15 residues. The CDR3 DNA follows: TGTGCCAGCAGTTTTTTGGACAGGGTGAACACTGAAGCTTTCTTT. Translation: CASSFLDRVNTEAFF.

Details on this clonotype: A read error may be the cause here, since a much bigger clone is one base away. The V gene is TRBV2, the J gene TRBJ2-3; unclear D gene. The CDR3 sequence is 13 residues long. V lost 7 bases and J lost 0, with 8 bases in between. Per the germline V gene, CDR1 is SNHLY and CDR2 is FYNNEI. The CDR3 protein is CASNPRSTDTQYF. The CDR3 nucleotides read TGTGCCAGCAATCCCCGGAGCACAGATACGCAGTATTTT. Looking up the rest from reference TRBV2 and TRBJ2-3 gives the full variable domain: EPEVTQTPSHQVTQMGQEVILRCVPISNHLYFYWYRQILGQKVEFLVSFYNNEISEKSEIFDDQFSVERPDGSNFTLKIRSTKLEDSAMYFCASNPRSTDTQYFGPGTRLTVL.

Turning to this clonotype: A much larger clone is a single base away; this may be a read error. The rearrangement uses TRBV7-2 and TRBJ2-3; D gene uncertain. The DNA end is a closer match to TRBJ1-5, so the J assignment may be wrong. The CDR3 is 14 residues long. Looked up from germline, CDR1 is SGHTA and CDR2 is FQGNSA. The CDR3 DNA is TGTGCCAGCAGCCTCCGACTCAGCACAGATACGCAGCATTTT. Its translation is CASSLRLSTDTQHF.